This T cell receptor (beta chain) comes out of a study of T cell responses to AZD1222 COVID-19 vaccine. Study-wide results and limits: Clonal diversity was possibly underestimated, and the donors were mostly white British, with more females. Spike-spanning, vaccine-associated CD4 TCRs were dominant at 160-218 and 743-854. Targeting of unmutated variant regions was reportedly seen in nearly half of spike-specific TCRs.

Clones were sequenced by immunoSEQ multiplex PCR, and TCRdb holds only the in-frame ones, with some missing. The data hold about 69,000 clones, with 83% observed a single time. Germline CDR1 reads MNHEY; CDR2 reads SVGAGI. With 10 bases removed from V and 5 bases from J, the gap between germline ends came to 12 bases. The CDR3 is 12 amino acids. As regards this clone: The antigen is not known.

The gene calls are TRBV6-5 and TRBJ1-5; D perhaps matches TRBD1 (5 bases). This TCR came from an adult who received the AZD1222 COVID-19 vaccine. The sequencing used peripheral blood, collected 28 days after the second AZD1222 dose. The CDR3 DNA follows: TGTGCCACCAGCCGGGGGGATCAGCCCCAGCATTTT. It specifies CATSRGDQPQHF.